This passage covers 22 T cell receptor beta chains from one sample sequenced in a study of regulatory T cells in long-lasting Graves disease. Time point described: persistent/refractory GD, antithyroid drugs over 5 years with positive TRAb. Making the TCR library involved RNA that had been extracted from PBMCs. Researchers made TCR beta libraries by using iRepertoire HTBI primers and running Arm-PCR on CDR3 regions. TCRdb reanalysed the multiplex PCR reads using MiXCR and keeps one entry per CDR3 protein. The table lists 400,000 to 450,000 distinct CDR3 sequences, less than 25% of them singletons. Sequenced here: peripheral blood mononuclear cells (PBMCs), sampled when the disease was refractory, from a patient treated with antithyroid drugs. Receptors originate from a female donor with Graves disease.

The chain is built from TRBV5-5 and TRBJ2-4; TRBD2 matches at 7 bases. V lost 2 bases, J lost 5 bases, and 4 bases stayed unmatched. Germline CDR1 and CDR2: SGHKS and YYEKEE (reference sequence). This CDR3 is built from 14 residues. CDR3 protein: CASSFARGENIQYF. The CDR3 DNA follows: TGTGCCAGCAGCTTTGCCCGGGGGGAAAACATTCAGTACTTC.

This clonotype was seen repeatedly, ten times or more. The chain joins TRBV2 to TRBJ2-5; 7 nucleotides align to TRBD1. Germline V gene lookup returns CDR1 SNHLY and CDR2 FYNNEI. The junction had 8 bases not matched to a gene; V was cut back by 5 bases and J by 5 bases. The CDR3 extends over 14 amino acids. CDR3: CASSRDRVKETQYF. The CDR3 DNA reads TGTGCCAGCAGTCGAGACAGGGTTAAGGAGACCCAGTACTTC.

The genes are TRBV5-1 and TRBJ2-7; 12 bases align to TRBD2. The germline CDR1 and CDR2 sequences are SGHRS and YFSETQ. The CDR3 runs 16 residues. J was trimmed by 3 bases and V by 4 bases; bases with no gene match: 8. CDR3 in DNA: TGCGCCAGCAGCCCCGGACTAGCGGGATCCCACTACGAGCAGTACTTC. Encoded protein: CASSPGLAGSHYEQYF.

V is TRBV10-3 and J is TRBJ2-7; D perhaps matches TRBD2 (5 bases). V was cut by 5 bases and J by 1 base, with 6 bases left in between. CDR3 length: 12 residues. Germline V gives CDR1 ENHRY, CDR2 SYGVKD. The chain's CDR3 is CAISPGSYEQYF. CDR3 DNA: TGTGCCATCAGTCCGGGATCCTACGAGCAGTACTTC.

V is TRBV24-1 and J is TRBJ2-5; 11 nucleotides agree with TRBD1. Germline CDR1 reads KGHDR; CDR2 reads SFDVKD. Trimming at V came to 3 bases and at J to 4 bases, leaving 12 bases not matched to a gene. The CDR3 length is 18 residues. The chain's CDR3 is CATSDPTRTGGERETQYF. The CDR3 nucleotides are TGTGCCACCAGTGATCCCACAAGGACAGGGGGCGAACGAGAGACCCAGTACTTC.

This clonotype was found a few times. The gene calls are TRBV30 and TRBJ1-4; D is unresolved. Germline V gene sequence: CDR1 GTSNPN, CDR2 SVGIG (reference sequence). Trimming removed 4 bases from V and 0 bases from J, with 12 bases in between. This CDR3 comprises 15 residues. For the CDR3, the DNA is TGTGCCTGGAAAAGGACGCTTGCAACTAATGAAAAACTGTTTTTT. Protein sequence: CAWKRTLATNEKLFF.

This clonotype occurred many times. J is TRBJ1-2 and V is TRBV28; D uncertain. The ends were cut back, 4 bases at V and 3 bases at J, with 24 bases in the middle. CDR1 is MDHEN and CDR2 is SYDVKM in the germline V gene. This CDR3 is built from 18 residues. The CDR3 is CASSSPFTWASFHYGYTF. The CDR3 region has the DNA TGTGCCAGCAGTTCCCCGTTTACATGGGCCTCGTTTCACTATGGCTACACCTTC.

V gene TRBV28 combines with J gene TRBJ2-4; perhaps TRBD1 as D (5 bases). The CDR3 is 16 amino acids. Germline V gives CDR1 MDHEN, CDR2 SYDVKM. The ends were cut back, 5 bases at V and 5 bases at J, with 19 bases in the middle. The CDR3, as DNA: TGTGCCAGCAGTGGGGCTGGGGTTGGGGCCCAAAACATTCAGTACTTC. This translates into CASSGAGVGAQNIQYF. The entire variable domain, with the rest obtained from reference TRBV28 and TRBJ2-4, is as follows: DVKVTQSSRYLVKRTGEKVFLECVQDMDHENMFWYRQDPGLGLRLIYFSYDVKMKEKGDIPEGYSVSREKKERFSLILESASTNQTSMYLCASSGAGVGAQNIQYFGAGTRLSVL.

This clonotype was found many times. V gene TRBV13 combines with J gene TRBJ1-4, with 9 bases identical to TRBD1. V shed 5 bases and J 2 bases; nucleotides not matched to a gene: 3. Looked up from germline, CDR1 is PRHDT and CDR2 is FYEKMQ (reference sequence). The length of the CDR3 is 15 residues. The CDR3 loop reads CASSDRGRTNEKLFF. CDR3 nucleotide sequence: TGTGCCAGCAGCGACAGGGGGAGGACTAATGAAAAACTGTTTTTT.

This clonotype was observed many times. The CDR3 DNA reads TGTGCCAGCAAACGAGTATCCCAAGAGACCCAGTACTTC. Translation: CASKRVSQETQYF. The rearrangement links TRBV2 to TRBJ2-5, with D unresolved. The CDR3 is 13 amino acids. The germline V gene has CDR1 SNHLY and CDR2 FYNNEI. V lost 7 bases to trimming and J lost 1 base, with 10 bases between them.

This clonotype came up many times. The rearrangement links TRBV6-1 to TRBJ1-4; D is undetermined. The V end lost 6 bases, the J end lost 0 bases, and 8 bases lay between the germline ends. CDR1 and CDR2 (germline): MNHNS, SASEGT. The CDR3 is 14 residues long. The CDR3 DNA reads TGTGCCAGCAGAAGGACGGCAACTAATGAAAAACTGTTTTTT. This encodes CASRRTATNEKLFF.

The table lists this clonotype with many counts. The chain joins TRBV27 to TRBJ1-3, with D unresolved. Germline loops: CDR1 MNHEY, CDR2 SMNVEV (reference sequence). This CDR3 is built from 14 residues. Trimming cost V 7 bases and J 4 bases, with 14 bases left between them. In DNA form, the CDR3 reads TGTGCCAGCACTCGCAGACTCGAGGGAAACACCATATATTTT. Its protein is CASTRRLEGNTIYF.

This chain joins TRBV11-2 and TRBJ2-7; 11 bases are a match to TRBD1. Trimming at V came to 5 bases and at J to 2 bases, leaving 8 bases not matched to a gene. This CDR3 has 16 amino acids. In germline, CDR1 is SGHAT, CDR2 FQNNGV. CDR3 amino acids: CASSPLPGQGAYEQYF. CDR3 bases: TGTGCCAGCAGCCCCCTCCCGGGACAGGGGGCCTACGAGCAGTACTTC. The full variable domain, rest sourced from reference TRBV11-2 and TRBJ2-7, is EAGVAQSPRYKIIEKRQSVAFWCNPISGHATLYWYQQILGQGPKLLIQFQNNGVVDDSQLPKDRFSAERLKGVDSTLKIQPAKLEDSAVYLCASSPLPGQGAYEQYFGPGTRLTVT.

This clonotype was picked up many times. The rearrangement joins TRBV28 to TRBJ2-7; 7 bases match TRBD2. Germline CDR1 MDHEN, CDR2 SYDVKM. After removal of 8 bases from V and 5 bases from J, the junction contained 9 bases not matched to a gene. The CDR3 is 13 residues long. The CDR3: CASEWVAGDEQYF. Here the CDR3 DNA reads TGTGCCAGCGAGTGGGTTGCGGGGGACGAGCAGTACTTC.

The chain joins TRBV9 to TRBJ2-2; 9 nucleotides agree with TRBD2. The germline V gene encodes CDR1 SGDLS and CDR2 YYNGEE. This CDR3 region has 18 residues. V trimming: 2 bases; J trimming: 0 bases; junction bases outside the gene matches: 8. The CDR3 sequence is CASSVRVLAGTNTGELFF. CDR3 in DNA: TGTGCCAGCAGCGTTCGGGTTCTAGCGGGGACGAACACCGGGGAGCTGTTTTTT.

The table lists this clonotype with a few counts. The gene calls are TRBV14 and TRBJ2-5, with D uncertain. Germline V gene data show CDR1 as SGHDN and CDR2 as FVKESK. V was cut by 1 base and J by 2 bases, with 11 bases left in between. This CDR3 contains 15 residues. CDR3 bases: TGTGCCAGCAGCCAAGCCCACAGTTCTCAAGAGACCCAGTACTTC. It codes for CASSQAHSSQETQYF.

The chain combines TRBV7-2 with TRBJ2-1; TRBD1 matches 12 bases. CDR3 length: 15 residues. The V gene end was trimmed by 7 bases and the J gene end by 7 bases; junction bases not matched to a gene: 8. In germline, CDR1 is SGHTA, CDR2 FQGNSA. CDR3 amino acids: CASKRDRGRGNEQFF. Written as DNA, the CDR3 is TGTGCCAGCAAACGGGACAGGGGGCGAGGAAATGAGCAGTTCTTC.

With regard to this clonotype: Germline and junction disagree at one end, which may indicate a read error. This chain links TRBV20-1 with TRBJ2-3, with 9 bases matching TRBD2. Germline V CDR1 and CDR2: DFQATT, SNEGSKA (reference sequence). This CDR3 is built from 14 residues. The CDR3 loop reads CSARTSESTDTQYF. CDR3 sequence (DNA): TGTAGTGCCCGGACTAGCGAAAGCACAGATACGCAGTATTTT.

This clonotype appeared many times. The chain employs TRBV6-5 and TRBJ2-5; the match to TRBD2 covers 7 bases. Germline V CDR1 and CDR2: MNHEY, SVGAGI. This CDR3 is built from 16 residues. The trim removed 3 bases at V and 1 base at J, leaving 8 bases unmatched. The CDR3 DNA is TGTGCCAGCAGTTATCACGGCGGGAGTTTCCAAGAGACCCAGTACTTC. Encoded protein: CASSYHGGSFQETQYF.

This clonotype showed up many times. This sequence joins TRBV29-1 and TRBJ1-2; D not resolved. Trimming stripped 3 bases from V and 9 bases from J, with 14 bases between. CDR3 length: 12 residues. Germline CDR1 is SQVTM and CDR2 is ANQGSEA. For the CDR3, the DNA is TGCAGCGTTGATGGGCAGGAACTTCGCTACACCTTC. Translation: CSVDGQELRYTF.

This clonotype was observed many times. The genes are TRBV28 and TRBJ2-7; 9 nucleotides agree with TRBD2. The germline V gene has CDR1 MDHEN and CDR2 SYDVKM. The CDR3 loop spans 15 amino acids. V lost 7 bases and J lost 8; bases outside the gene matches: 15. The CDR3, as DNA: TGTGCCAGCACCAGCATAGCGGGAGTGGTCGGGAAGCAGTACTTC. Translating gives CASTSIAGVVGKQYF.

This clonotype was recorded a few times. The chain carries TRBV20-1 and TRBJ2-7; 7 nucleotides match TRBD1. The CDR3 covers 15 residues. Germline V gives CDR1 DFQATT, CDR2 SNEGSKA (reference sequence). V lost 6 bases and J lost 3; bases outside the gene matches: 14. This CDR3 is CSAGPTRGRNYEQYF. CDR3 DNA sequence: TGCAGTGCCGGACCCACCAGGGGGAGAAACTACGAGCAGTACTTC.